Each of the 9 T cell receptor beta chains below was sequenced from the same sample in a study of OX40 agonist ivuxolimab in advanced cancers. Clones were read by immunoSEQ multiplex PCR, and TCRdb kept only the in-frame ones, dropping some. The sample carries tens of thousands of clones, 75% to 90% recorded once. The starting material was CD4+ or CD8+ T cells sorted from blood, obtained in a trial of the OX40 agonist ivuxolimab. Source of these receptors: an adult with an advanced solid tumor such as melanoma, head and neck, liver or kidney cancer.

DNA for the CDR3: TGTGCCAGCAGTTCCGGGGGGGGTTCCTACAATGAGCAGTTCTTC. Protein sequence: CASSSGGGSYNEQFF. This chain links TRBV6-6 with TRBJ2-1, with 8 positions matching TRBD2. The CDR3 sequence is 15 residues long. V trimming: 4 bases; J trimming: 1 base; junction bases outside the gene matches: 3. Germline CDR1 MNHNY, CDR2 SVGAGI (reference sequence).

The genes are TRBV10-2 and TRBJ2-7, with TRBD1 matching 7 bases. The ends lost 0 bases at V and 3 bases at J; junction bases unmatched: 11. The germline CDR1 and CDR2 sequences are WSHSY and SAAADI. The CDR3 totals 17 residues. The CDR3, as DNA: TGCGCCAGCAGTGAGTCAGTCAGGAGACAGGGTGGCTACGAGCAGTACTTC. This sequence encodes CASSESVRRQGGYEQYF.

The rearrangement joins TRBV29-1 to TRBJ1-3; D gene unclear. Trimming took off 7 bases at V and 4 bases at J, with 14 bases between the two ends. The CDR3 contains 13 residues. The germline CDR1 and CDR2 sequences are SQVTM and ANQGSEA. The CDR3 spells CSAKTGPGNTIYF. In DNA, the CDR3 is TGCAGCGCGAAGACCGGGCCGGGAAACACCATATATTTT.

This chain joins TRBV28 and TRBJ2-1; 7 bases fit TRBD2. CDR1 MDHEN and CDR2 SYDVKM come from the germline V gene. The V gene end was trimmed by 3 bases and the J gene end by 9 bases; junction bases not matched to a gene: 17. The CDR3 is 17 residues long. The CDR3: CASSLGGAGRKSTEQFF. The CDR3 DNA reads as TGTGCCAGCAGTTTGGGGGGAGCGGGACGTAAATCCACTGAGCAGTTCTTC. Full variable domain (outside the CDR3, taken from reference TRBV28 and TRBJ2-1): DVKVTQSSRYLVKRTGEKVFLECVQDMDHENMFWYRQDPGLGLRLIYFSYDVKMKEKGDIPEGYSVSREKKERFSLILESASTNQTSMYLCASSLGGAGRKSTEQFFGPGTRLTVL.

The chain is built from TRBV10-3 and TRBJ1-1; perhaps TRBD1 as D (5 bases). V was trimmed by 1 base and J by 1 base, leaving 16 bases between them. Germline CDR1 and CDR2: ENHRY and SYGVKD. The CDR3 loop spans 17 amino acids. The CDR3 coding sequence is TGTGCCATCAGTGAGTGGCAGACGGGACTCGAGAACACTGAAGCTTTCTTT. Encoded protein: CAISEWQTGLENTEAFF.

The chain combines TRBV28 with TRBJ2-7; possibly TRBD2 for D (5 bases). Germline V gene data show CDR1 as MDHEN and CDR2 as SYDVKM. Between the trimmed V and J ends, which lost 6 bases and 4 bases, there was a span of 16 bases. The CDR3 is 14 residues long. DNA for the CDR3: TGTGCCAGCAGCAACGGGATGCAACATTACGAGCAGTACTTC. This gives the protein CASSNGMQHYEQYF. Filled out from reference TRBV28 and TRBJ2-7, the complete variable domain reads DVKVTQSSRYLVKRTGEKVFLECVQDMDHENMFWYRQDPGLGLRLIYFSYDVKMKEKGDIPEGYSVSREKKERFSLILESASTNQTSMYLCASSNGMQHYEQYFGPGTRLTVT.

This clone was counted a single time. This chain uses TRBV7-8 with TRBJ2-7; D remains unclear. The V end lost 2 bases, the J end lost 5 bases, and 16 bases lay between the germline ends. The CDR3 loop spans 15 amino acids. CDR1 and CDR2 from the germline V gene are SGHVS and FQNEAQ. The CDR3 is CASSLRAGSPHEQYF. The CDR3 DNA reads TGTGCCAGCAGCTTAAGGGCAGGCTCGCCCCACGAGCAGTACTTC.

Here the CDR3 DNA reads TGTGCCAGTAGTGCCCGACTAGCGGGAGGGCCACACAATGAGCAGTTCTTC. Its protein product is CASSARLAGGPHNEQFF. The V and J genes are TRBV19 and TRBJ2-1, with TRBD2 matching 14 bases. V was pared by 5 bases and J by 5 bases, with 8 bases of the junction left unmatched. The germline gives CDR1 LNHDA, CDR2 SQIVND (reference sequence). This CDR3 contains 17 residues.

CDR3: CASSLEGTSDSDTQYF. The CDR3 DNA reads TGTGCCAGCAGCCTAGAAGGGACTAGCGACTCAGATACGCAGTATTTT. This chain connects TRBV13 to TRBJ2-3, with TRBD2 identical over 10 bases. The CDR3 consists of 16 residues. Germline-derived CDR1 and CDR2 are PRHDT and FYEKMQ (reference sequence). Trimming cost V 5 bases and J 4 bases; bases outside gene matches: 9.